The 10 T cell receptor beta chains below all came from one sample that was sequenced in a study of T cell responses to AZD1222 COVID-19 vaccine. Measured with immunoSEQ multiplex PCR; TCRdb has only the in-frame clones, and not every one. Of some 150,000 clones in the sample, roughly 90% were seen once. The material was peripheral blood, obtained 28 days after the second AZD1222 dose. Receptors were obtained from an adult who received the AZD1222 COVID-19 vaccine.

Here the CDR3 reads CASTSIFSGPYEQYF. CDR3 in DNA: TGCGCCAGCACCTCAATCTTCAGCGGACCCTACGAGCAGTACTTC. The chain recombines TRBV5-1 with TRBJ2-7; D might be TRBD2 (5 bases). Per the germline V gene, CDR1 is SGHRS and CDR2 is YFSETQ. The length of the CDR3 is 15 residues. The V end was cut by 6 bases, the J end by 2 bases, with 18 bases between.

This clone appeared a single time. The V call is TRBV5-1, the J call TRBJ1-6; 11 bases agree with TRBD1. The germline CDR1 and CDR2 sequences are SGHRS and YFSETQ. The CDR3 consists of 17 residues. The V and J ends lost 4 bases and 7 bases, in that order; junction bases with no gene match: 10. The chain's CDR3 is CASSRRTGGSFNSPLHF. The DNA of the CDR3 is TGCGCCAGCAGCCGGAGGACAGGGGGCAGTTTCAATTCACCCCTCCACTTT.

This clone was observed a single time. V usage is TRBV15 and J usage is TRBJ2-1, with TRBD2 identical over 11 bases. The V and J ends lost 0 bases and 4 bases, in that order; junction bases with no gene match: 8. Germline V gene lookup returns CDR1 LNHNV and CDR2 YYDKDF (reference sequence). CDR3 size: 18 residues. The CDR3 is CATSRDVGGLAAYNEQFF. The DNA of the CDR3 is TGTGCCACCAGCAGAGATGTGGGGGGACTAGCGGCTTACAATGAGCAGTTCTTC.

The rearrangement uses TRBV5-4 and TRBJ2-3; 9 bases align to TRBD2. V lost 4 bases and J lost 4; bases outside the gene matches: 10. The length of the CDR3 is 16 residues. Germline V gene data show CDR1 as SGHNT and CDR2 as YYREEE (reference sequence). For the CDR3, the DNA is TGTGCCAGCAGCCTACGTGGCGGGGGGGCCGCAGATACGCAGTATTTT. This encodes CASSLRGGGAADTQYF.

The J gene is TRBJ2-7, the V gene TRBV6-2 or TRBV6-3; TRBD1 agrees at 7 bases. V lost 4 bases, J lost 0 bases, and 3 bases stayed unmatched. Germline loops: CDR1 MNHEY, CDR2 SVGEGT. The CDR3 is 14 amino acids. CDR3 region: CASSLGGGSYEQYF. Here the CDR3 DNA reads TGTGCCAGCAGTTTAGGGGGCGGCTCCTACGAGCAGTACTTC.

This chain uses TRBV6-5 with TRBJ1-1, with D possibly being TRBD1 (6 bases). CDR1 is MNHEY and CDR2 is SVGAGI in the germline V gene. This CDR3 contains 14 residues. V lost 2 bases and J lost 1, with 8 bases in between. The CDR3 DNA follows: TGTGCCAGCAGTTACAGACAGGAGAACACTGAAGCTTTCTTT. Translating gives CASSYRQENTEAFF.

The chain joins TRBV18 to TRBJ2-5; perhaps TRBD1 as D (6 bases). Between the trimmed V and J ends, which lost 3 bases and 2 bases, there was a span of 10 bases. The germline V gene has CDR1 KGHSH and CDR2 LQKENI. The CDR3 covers 14 residues. The CDR3 loop is CASSPRQGQETQYF. The CDR3 nucleotides are TGTGCCAGCTCACCTCGGCAGGGGCAAGAGACCCAGTACTTC.

V usage is TRBV3-1 (or the pseudogene TRBV3-2) and J usage is TRBJ2-5; perhaps TRBD2 as D (5 bases). In germline, CDR1 is LGHDT, CDR2 YNNKEL (reference sequence). The V end lost 0 bases, the J end lost 11 bases, and 16 bases lay between the germline ends. This CDR3 is 14 amino acids long. The CDR3 nucleotides are TGTGCCAGCAGCCAAGAGGGAGCCTTACGGGGTCAGTACTTC. Its protein is CASSQEGALRGQYF.

CDR3 in amino acids: CASSLGVQQFF. The DNA for the CDR3 is TGTGCCAGCAGCTTAGGGGTTCAGCAGTTCTTC. The chain couples TRBV11-2 to TRBJ2-1; D unclear. The CDR3 extends over 11 amino acids. Germline V gene lookup returns CDR1 SGHAT and CDR2 FQNNGV. Trimming removed 1 base at V and 11 bases at J, with 6 bases between.

The chain couples TRBV19 to TRBJ1-1; the D gene is possibly TRBD1 (5 bases). The CDR3 length is 13 residues. CDR1 is LNHDA, CDR2 SQIVND, per germline (reference sequence). V lost 5 bases and J lost 1, with 8 bases in between. The CDR3 sequence is CASSQGENTEAFF. The CDR3 coding sequence is TGTGCCAGTAGTCAGGGAGAGAACACTGAAGCTTTCTTT.